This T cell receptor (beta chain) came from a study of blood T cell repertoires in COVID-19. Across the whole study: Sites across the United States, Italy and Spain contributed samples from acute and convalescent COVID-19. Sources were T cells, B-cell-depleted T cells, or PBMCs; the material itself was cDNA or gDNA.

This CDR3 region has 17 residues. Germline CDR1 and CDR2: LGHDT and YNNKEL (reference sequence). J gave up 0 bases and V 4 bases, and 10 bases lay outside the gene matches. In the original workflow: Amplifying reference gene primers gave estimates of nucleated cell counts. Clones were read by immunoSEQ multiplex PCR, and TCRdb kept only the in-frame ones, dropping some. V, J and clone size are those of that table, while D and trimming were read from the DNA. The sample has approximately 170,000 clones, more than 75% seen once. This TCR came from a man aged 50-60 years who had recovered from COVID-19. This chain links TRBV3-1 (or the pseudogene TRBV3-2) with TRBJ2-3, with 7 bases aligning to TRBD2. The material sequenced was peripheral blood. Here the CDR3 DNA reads TGTGCCAGCAGCCCCCAGCGGGGAGCCTCTAGCACAGATACGCAGTATTTT. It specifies CASSPQRGASSTDTQYF.